This TCR beta chain stems from a study of T-cell memory formation after mild COVID-19. The germline V gene has CDR1 MNHEY and CDR2 SVGAGI. J gave up 0 bases and V 6 bases, and 8 bases lay outside the gene matches. The CDR3 length is 16 residues. TCRdb analysed the 5' RACE reads with MiXCR anew, one entry per CDR3 protein. The sample holds about 470,000 distinct CDR3 sequences, nearly 25% seen once. Sequenced material: PBMCs or a T cell subset sorted from them (not recorded which). This receptor was obtained from an adult woman who had mild COVID-19 (a few samples of this study predate the infection). Cell type and time point are not known. J is TRBJ1-3 and V is TRBV6-5, with 7 bases identical to TRBD1. This CDR3 is CASSSDRVLSGNTIYF. The CDR3 DNA reads as TGTGCCAGCAGCAGCGACAGGGTACTCTCTGGAAACACCATATATTTT.